This TCR beta chain appears in the sequencing data of a study of early T cells in non-severe SARS-CoV-2 infection (dated by TCRdb to about 2021). Concerning the study at large: Because TCR sequencing was done on bulk RNA from unsorted whole blood, the alpha and beta chains could not be paired.

Libraries were built with 5' RACE. Sequencing used a NextSeq 500. Unique molecular identifiers were attached to individual cDNA molecules in the TCR library protocol so that sequencing error and PCR bias could be corrected. Sequencing covered both TCR alpha and beta chains, and within each sample the abundances of alpha and beta sequences were tightly co-correlated. The paper's processing steps were these. Decombinator V4 was used to annotate the V gene, J gene and CDR3 of the TCR sequences. Expanded TCRs were defined as changing significantly between any two time points under a Poisson model with p below 0.0001. TCR abundances were normalised to the total number of TCRs sequenced per sample and were expressed as counts per million. MAIT TCRs were defined by TRAV1-2 paired with TRAJ12, TRAJ20 or TRAJ33, and iNKT TCRs by TRAV10 paired with TRAJ18. VDJdb, accessed on 1 November 2021, was searched for TCRs annotated for CMV, EBV and SARS-CoV-2, and TCRs annotated for more than one antigen were excluded. TCRdb's own reprocessing of the public reads used fastp at Q25 and MiXCR and kept productive beta chains. Every CDR3 protein is listed once, alongside the most common genes and DNA of its rows. The authors' filters were not applied to this entry. The sample yields 80,000 or so distinct CDR3 sequences; approximately 12% were counted once. Around 3.6% of the sample is taken by the ten largest.

CDR1 MDHEN and CDR2 SYDVKM are derived from the germline V gene. The junction shows trimming of 7 bases on V and 1 base on J, plus 14 bases between the germline ends. The CDR3 goes from the cysteine to the phenylalanine over 15 residues. Of the read, only the CDR3 DNA is kept; its 45 bases are in frame from base 1. The research as a whole found: VDJdb matching was skewed toward anti-spike CD8 responses and likely underestimated virus-specific expansions by missing private and CD4 specificities.

Remarks on this clonotype: The antigen this receptor binds is unknown. Per-nucleotide qualities are absent, and no much larger clonotype sits a single base away.

This was a case-control study nested in a cohort of healthcare workers in London, UK, who had nasopharyngeal swab PCR tests and blood samples taken every week. Healthcare workers were recruited between 23 and 31 March 2020, during the week of the UK lockdown, and were followed weekly for up to roughly 16 weeks. The receptor was isolated from an adult who was a healthcare worker with PCR-confirmed SARS-CoV-2 infection or an uninfected control (not recorded which). The sample taken for sequencing was whole blood. The chain is assembled from TRBV28 and TRBJ2-1; the D gene is possibly TRBD2, with 6 bases matching. The base sequence is TGTGCCAGCACACCGGAGGGGAGTTCCTACAATGAGCAGTTCTTC. Its translation reads: CASTPEGSSYNEQFF.